What follows are 4 T cell receptor beta chains derived from one specimen sequenced in a study of CD8 T cells in Susac syndrome. The RNA input was 0.5 to 1 ug, and it was reverse transcribed with random hexamers. TCRdb redid the calling of the immunoSEQ multiplex PCR reads with MiXCR, one entry per CDR3 protein. This sample has 150,000 to 250,000 distinct CDR3 sequences, with roughly 96% found just once. What was sequenced was CD4+ T cells from PBMCs. These TCRs come from a human donor with multiple sclerosis.

This chain joins TRBV9 and TRBJ1-4; tentative D call: TRBD1 (6 bases). Germline V gene lookup returns CDR1 SGDLS and CDR2 YYNGEE. V was cut by 2 bases and J by 7 bases, with 12 bases left in between. The CDR3 extends over 14 amino acids. The CDR3, as DNA: TGTGCCAGCAGCGTTCACACAGGGAGTGAAAAACTGTTTTTT. It encodes CASSVHTGSEKLFF.

The CDR3 DNA follows: TGTGCCAGCAGGCCTAGTACAGGGCTGGGGGAGCTGTTTTTT. This encodes CASRPSTGLGELFF. The rearrangement uses TRBV2 and TRBJ2-2; D may be TRBD1 (6 bases). Germline V gene lookup returns CDR1 SNHLY and CDR2 FYNNEI. This CDR3 spans 14 amino acids. V dropped 6 bases and J dropped 8 bases, with 16 bases sitting between them.

V gene TRBV20-1 combines with J gene TRBJ2-3; 9 positions match TRBD2. The CDR3 extends over 16 amino acids. CDR1 DFQATT and CDR2 SNEGSKA come from the germline V gene (reference sequence). Trimming removed 0 bases from V and 4 bases from J; junction bases left unmatched: 8. In nucleotides, the CDR3 is TGCAGTGCTAGAGATCCCCTAGCGGGGAGGGCAGATACGCAGTATTTT. This codes for CSARDPLAGRADTQYF.

The chain recombines TRBV5-1 with TRBJ2-2, with 7 bases lining up with TRBD1. The V gene end was trimmed by 4 bases and the J gene end by 3 bases; junction bases not matched to a gene: 3. Germline V gene sequence: CDR1 SGHRS, CDR2 YFSETQ. This CDR3 is built from 14 residues. DNA for the CDR3: TGCGCCAGCAGCCCGCAGGGGGACACCGGGGAGCTGTTTTTT. It is translated as CASSPQGDTGELFF.